This record covers a single T cell receptor beta chain. Its antigen is unidentified. This specimen comes from a study of cytomegalovirus exposure and HLA in healthy donors. General study results and limits: In a later analysis, productive TCRs from donors in an Asian-associated ancestry cluster reportedly carried fewer N-insertions than the cohort mean.

Trimming cost V 1 base and J 6 bases; bases outside gene matches: 7. The CDR3 has 16 amino acids. Germline loops: CDR1 MGHRA, CDR2 YSYEKL. The PCR had 60 Vbeta and 13 Jbeta primers. The data were produced by immunoSEQ multiplex PCR, yet TCRdb's version contains in-frame clones alone and is incomplete. The sample has over 150,000 clones, 75% to 85% seen once; the top ten hold around 4.5%. Sequences were obtained from PBMCs. The chain is built from TRBV4-1 and TRBJ2-7, with 12 bases matching TRBD2. The receptor comes from a man aged 30 to 39 in good health and CMV-seronegative. CDR3 bases: TGCGCCAGCAGCCAAGTGAGACTAGCGGGAGAAGCCGAGCAGTACTTC. Protein: CASSQVRLAGEAEQYF.